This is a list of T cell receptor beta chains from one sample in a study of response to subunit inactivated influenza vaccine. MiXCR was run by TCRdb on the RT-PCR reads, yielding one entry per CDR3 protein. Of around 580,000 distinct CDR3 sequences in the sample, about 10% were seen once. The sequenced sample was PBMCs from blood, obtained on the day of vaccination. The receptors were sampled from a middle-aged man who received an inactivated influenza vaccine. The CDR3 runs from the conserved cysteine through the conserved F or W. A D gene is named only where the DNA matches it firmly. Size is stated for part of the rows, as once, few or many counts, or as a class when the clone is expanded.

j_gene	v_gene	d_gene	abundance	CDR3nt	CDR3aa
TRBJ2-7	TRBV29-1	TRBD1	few	TGCAGCGGCCGGGACAGGTGGAGCGAGCAGTACTTC	CSGRDRWSEQYF
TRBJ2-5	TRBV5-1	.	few	TGCGCCAGCAGCTTGGCGACAACGGATAGGGAGACCCAGTACTTC	CASSLATTDRETQYF
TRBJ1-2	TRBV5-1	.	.	TGCGCCAGCCGACTACAGTGGAACACCTATGGCTACACCTTC	CASRLQWNTYGYTF
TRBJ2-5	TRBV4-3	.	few	TGCGCCAGCAGCCAAGAAAAGGGACGGCAAGAGACCCAGTACTTC	CASSQEKGRQETQYF
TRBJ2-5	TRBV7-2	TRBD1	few	TGTGCCAGCAGCTCGGACAGGGGTGAGACCCAGTACTTC	CASSSDRGETQYF
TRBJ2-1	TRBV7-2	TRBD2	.	TGTGCCAGCAGCCCAAGACTAGCGGGAGGACGTCATGAGCAGTTCTTC	CASSPRLAGGRHEQFF
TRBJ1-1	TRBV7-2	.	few	TGTGCCAGCAGTTTTTGGGAGAGCACTGAAGCTTTCTTT	CASSFWESTEAFF
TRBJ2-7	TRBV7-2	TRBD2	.	TGTGCCAGCAGCATGGGACTAGCGGGTCGTTACGAGCAGTACTTC	CASSMGLAGRYEQYF
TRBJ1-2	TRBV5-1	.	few	TGCGCCAGCAGCTTGGCCCAGGGTGATGGCTATGGCTACACCTTC	CASSLAQGDGYGYTF
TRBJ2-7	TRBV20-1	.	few	TGCAGTGCTAGGGACGCAATCTCAGGGGCCTACGAGCAGTACTTC	CSARDAISGAYEQYF
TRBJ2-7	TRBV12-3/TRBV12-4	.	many	TGTGCCAGCAGCCGGGGACGGAGCTCCTACGAGCAGTACTTC	CASSRGRSSYEQYF
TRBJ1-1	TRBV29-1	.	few	TGCAGCGTTTCTGGCAGGGCGGACACTGAAGCTTTCTTT	CSVSGRADTEAFF
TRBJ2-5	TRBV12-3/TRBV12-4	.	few	TGTGCCAGCAGCCCCGGAGTGAAGGGCGGGGAGACCCAGTACTTC	CASSPGVKGGETQYF
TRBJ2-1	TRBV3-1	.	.	TGTGCCAGCAGCCAAGACCTGGGGATATACAATGAGCAGTTCTTC	CASSQDLGIYNEQFF
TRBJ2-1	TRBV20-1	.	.	TGCAGTGCTCGGTCTAGCGACAGCTCCTACAATGAGCAGTTCTTC	CSARSSDSSYNEQFF
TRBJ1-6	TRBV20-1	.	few	TGCAGTGCGGAGCTGCGGGCCCTTAATTCACCCCTCCACTTT	CSAELRALNSPLHF
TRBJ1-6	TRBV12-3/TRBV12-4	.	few	TGTGCCAGCAAGCTCTCGGATAATTCACCCCTCCACTTT	CASKLSDNSPLHF
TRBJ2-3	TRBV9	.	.	TGTGCCAGCAGCCCTTGGACTGAAGATACGCAGTATTTT	CASSPWTEDTQYF
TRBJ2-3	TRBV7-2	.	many	TGTGCCAGCAGCGCTACAGATACGCAGTATTTT	CASSATDTQYF
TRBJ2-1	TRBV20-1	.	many	TGCAGTACCCGATCGGACACGGGAAGTTACAATGAGCAGTTCTTC	CSTRSDTGSYNEQFF
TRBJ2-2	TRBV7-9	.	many	TGTGCCACCACAGCTTACGACAGGAGGAACACCGGGGAGCTGTTTTTT	CATTAYDRRNTGELFF
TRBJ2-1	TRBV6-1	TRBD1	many	TGTGCCAGCAGGCCGGGACAGGGTGTGGTGAATGAGCAGTTCTTC	CASRPGQGVVNEQFF
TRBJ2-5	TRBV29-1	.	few	TGCAGCGTTGGGGGCCGACTGGGAGAGACCCAGTACTTC	CSVGGRLGETQYF
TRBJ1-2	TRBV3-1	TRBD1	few	TGTGCCAGCAGCCAAGTACGGACAGGAGACTATGGCTACACCTTC	CASSQVRTGDYGYTF
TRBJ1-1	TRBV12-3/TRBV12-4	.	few	TGTGCCAGCAGACCCCAAAAGGCCGCGGGTAGGGCTTTCTTT	CASRPQKAAGRAFF
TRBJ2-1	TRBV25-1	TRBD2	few	TGTGCCAGCAGTGAAGATGGAGCGGGAGCCCACAATGAGCAGTTCTTC	CASSEDGAGAHNEQFF
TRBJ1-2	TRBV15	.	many	TGTGCCACCAGCAGAGCCATCTCCACAGGCTATGGCTACACCTTC	CATSRAISTGYGYTF
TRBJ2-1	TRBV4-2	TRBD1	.	TGTGCCAGCAGCCTCGTCCGGGACAGAGGGGACAATGAGCAGTTCTTC	CASSLVRDRGDNEQFF
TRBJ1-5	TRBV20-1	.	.	TGCAGTGCTTCATGGGTAAGGGGAAGTGGCAATCAGCCCCAGCATTTT	CSASWVRGSGNQPQHF
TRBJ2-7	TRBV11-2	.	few	TGTGCCAGCAGCTTAGAATACGCCTACGAGCAGTACTTC	CASSLEYAYEQYF
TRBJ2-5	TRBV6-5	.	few	TGTGCCAGCAGTTACTCTCAGGGGCTCGAGACCCAGTACTTC	CASSYSQGLETQYF
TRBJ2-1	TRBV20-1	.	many	TGCAGTGCCTCGAAGGGAGACCATGAGCAGTTCTTC	CSASKGDHEQFF
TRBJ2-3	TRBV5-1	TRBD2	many	TGCGCCACCTCCTGGCTAGCGGGAAACACAGATACGCAGTATTTT	CATSWLAGNTDTQYF
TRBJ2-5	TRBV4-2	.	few	TGTGCCAGCAGCCAAGAGACTAAGGGGACCCAGTACTTC	CASSQETKGTQYF
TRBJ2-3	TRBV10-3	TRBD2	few	TGTGCCATCAGTGTCTGGACTAGGGTAGGAGATACGCAGTATTTT	CAISVWTRVGDTQYF
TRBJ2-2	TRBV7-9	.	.	TGTGCCAGCACCCAGGGCGGACATAACACCGGGGAGCTGTTTTTT	CASTQGGHNTGELFF
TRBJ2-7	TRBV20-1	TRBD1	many	TGCAGTGCTAGAGGGGGGACAGGGGGCGACGAGCAGTACTTC	CSARGGTGGDEQYF
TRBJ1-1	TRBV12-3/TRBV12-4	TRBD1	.	TGTGCCAGCAGCACCAGGGGGTCTGAAGCTTTCTTT	CASSTRGSEAFF
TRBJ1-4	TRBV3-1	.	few	TGTGCCAGCAGCCAGAACGGTGGAGGATTAAGCCGTGAAAAACTGTTTTTT	CASSQNGGGLSREKLFF
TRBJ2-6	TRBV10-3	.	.	TGTGCCATCAGTGGTGGGGGGCCATACTCTGGGGCCAACGTCCTGACTTTC	CAISGGGPYSGANVLTF
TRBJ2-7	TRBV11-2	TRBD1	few	TGTGCCAGCAGCTACGGACAGGGTTGGGAGCAGTACTTC	CASSYGQGWEQYF
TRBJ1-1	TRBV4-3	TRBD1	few	TGCGCCAGCAGCTTCCGGGACAGGGGTGCTTACACTGAAGCTTTCTTT	CASSFRDRGAYTEAFF
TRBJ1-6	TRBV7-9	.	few	TGTGCCAGCAGCCGGATGCAGAATTCACCCCTCCACTTT	CASSRMQNSPLHF
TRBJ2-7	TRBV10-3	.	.	TGTGCCATCAGTGCGGACTCCTTGGGGGAGCAGTACTTC	CAISADSLGEQYF
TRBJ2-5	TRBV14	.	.	TGTGCCAGCAGCCAATTTCCGTCCCAAGAGACCCAGTACTTC	CASSQFPSQETQYF
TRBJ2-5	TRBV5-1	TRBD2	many	TGCGCCAGCAGCCCTGGGACTAGCGTGGAGACCCAGTACTTC	CASSPGTSVETQYF
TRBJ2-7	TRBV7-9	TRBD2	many	TGTGCCAGCAGCTCCTTCCAGCGGGAGGGGGGTTACGAGCAGTACTTC	CASSSFQREGGYEQYF
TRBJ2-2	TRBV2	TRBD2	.	TGTGCCAGCGACCTAGCGGGAGGAAACACCGGGGAGCTGTTTTTT	CASDLAGGNTGELFF
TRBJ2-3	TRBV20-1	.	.	TGCAGTGCCTCATCTGAAGGGCTCACAGATACGCAGTATTTT	CSASSEGLTDTQYF
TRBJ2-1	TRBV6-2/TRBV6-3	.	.	TGTGCCAGCACCCAAAGGAGGGGTAGCTCCTACAATGAGCAGTTCTTC	CASTQRRGSSYNEQFF
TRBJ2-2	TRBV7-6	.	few	TGTGCCAGCAGCCTATTGGGGGCCGGGGAGCTGTTTTTT	CASSLLGAGELFF
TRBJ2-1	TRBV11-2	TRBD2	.	TGTGCCAGCAACTTCCTCGGGACTAGCGGGCCGAGCTCCTACAATGAGCAGTTCTTC	CASNFLGTSGPSSYNEQFF
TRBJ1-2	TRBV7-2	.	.	TGTGCCAGCAGCACCAGGACGGCCGGCGATGGCTACACCTTC	CASSTRTAGDGYTF
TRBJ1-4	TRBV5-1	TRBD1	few	TGCGCCAGCAGCTCGGACAGGTCTTATGAAAAACTGTTTTTT	CASSSDRSYEKLFF